This TCR beta chain was identified during a study of blood T cell repertoires in COVID-19. As for the study in general: COVID-19 samples from acute and convalescent phases originated in the United States, Italy and Spain. T cells, B-cell-depleted T cells, or PBMCs supplied cDNA or gDNA.

This clone appeared once. Source study methods: The authors estimated nucleated cell counts from reference gene primer amplification. The table came from immunoSEQ multiplex PCR; TCRdb's copy has only in-frame clones and leaves some out. V, J and clone size are those of that table, while D and trimming were read from the DNA. The sample has 35,000 to 45,000 clones, approximately 90% seen once. V lost 1 base, J lost 7 bases, and 8 bases lay in between. This CDR3 contains 13 residues. CDR1 is SGHVS and CDR2 is FNYEAQ in the germline V gene. The sequenced sample was peripheral blood. The chain uses TRBV7-6 and TRBJ1-5; D is undetermined. This clonotype was sampled from a man between 65 and 85 years old with acute or convalescent COVID-19. Here the CDR3 reads CASSLESGQPQHF. The CDR3 DNA follows: TGTGCCAGCAGCTTAGAGAGCGGACAGCCCCAGCATTTT. Drawing the rest from reference TRBV7-6 and TRBJ1-5, the complete variable domain is GAGVSQSPRYKVTKRGQDVALRCDPISGHVSLYWYRQALGQGPEFLTYFNYEAQQDKSGLPNDRFSAERPEGSISTLTIQRTEQRDSAMYRCASSLESGQPQHFGDGTRLSIL.